The 5 T cell receptor beta chains in this list originate from one sample, sequenced in a study of siplizumab effects on memory and regulatory T cells. Data came from immunoSEQ multiplex PCR; TCRdb stores just in-frame clones and leaves some out. The table lists about 26,000 clones, approximately 82% of them singletons. The sequenced sample was memory CD4+ T cells sorted from blood. The receptors come from a human donor in good health.

The chain couples TRBV10-3 to TRBJ2-7; 12 bases are a match to TRBD1. The germline V gene encodes CDR1 ENHRY and CDR2 SYGVKD. The CDR3 has 14 residues. The trim removed 10 bases at V and 5 bases at J, leaving 9 bases unmatched. CDR3 protein: CATGTGGANDEQYF. The DNA of the CDR3 is TGTGCCACCGGGACAGGGGGCGCGAATGACGAGCAGTACTTC.

This clone was picked up one time. The genes are TRBV19 and TRBJ1-2; 10 bases fit TRBD1. Germline-derived CDR1 and CDR2 are LNHDA and SQIVND (reference sequence). This CDR3 contains 15 residues. J gave up 4 bases and V 7 bases, and 9 bases lay outside the gene matches. CDR3 in DNA: TGTGCCAGTATCGATTCGACAGGGGGCTTCTATGGCTACACCTTC. Translation gives CASIDSTGGFYGYTF.

V gene TRBV6-6 combines with J gene TRBJ2-7; D uncertain. Germline CDR1 MNHNY, CDR2 SVGAGI (reference sequence). Trimming pared 1 base from V and 2 bases from J, leaving 6 bases between. There are 13 residues in the CDR3. CDR3 loop: CASSYYSTYEQYF. The CDR3 coding sequence is TGTGCCAGCAGTTACTATAGTACCTACGAGCAGTACTTC.

The chain employs TRBV5-6 and TRBJ2-7, with D possibly TRBD1 on 6 matching bases. The V gene lost 3 bases and the J gene lost 0 bases, with 13 bases spanning the gap. The CDR3 runs to 15 residues. CDR1 is SGHDT and CDR2 is YYEEEE in the germline V gene. For the CDR3, the DNA is TGTGCCAGCAGCTCCGGACAGAGGAGCTCCTACGAGCAGTACTTC. Protein: CASSSGQRSSYEQYF.

The V gene is TRBV5-1, the J gene TRBJ2-2, with a weak D call TRBD1 (6 bases). Germline V CDR1 and CDR2: SGHRS, YFSETQ. Trimming shortened V by 3 bases and J by 8 bases, and 8 bases separated the two germline ends. The CDR3 has 12 residues. The CDR3 reads CASSSDRGELFF. The DNA for the CDR3 is TGCGCCAGCAGCTCAGACAGGGGGGAGCTGTTTTTT.